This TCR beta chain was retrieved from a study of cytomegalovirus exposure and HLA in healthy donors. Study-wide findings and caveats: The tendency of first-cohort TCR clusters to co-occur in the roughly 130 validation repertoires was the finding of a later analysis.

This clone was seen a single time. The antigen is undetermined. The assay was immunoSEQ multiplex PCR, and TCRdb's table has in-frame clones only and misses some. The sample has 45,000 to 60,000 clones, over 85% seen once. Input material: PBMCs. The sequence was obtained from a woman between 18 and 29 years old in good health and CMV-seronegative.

CDR3 protein: CASSLVGNLATNEKLFF. The CDR3 DNA reads TGTGCCAGCAGCTTAGTCGGGAACCTTGCAACTAATGAAAAACTGTTTTTT. The chain couples TRBV7-8 to TRBJ1-4; D is unclear. In germline, CDR1 is SGHVS, CDR2 FQNEAQ. The CDR3 sequence is 17 residues long. Trimming cost V 1 base and J 0 bases, with 12 bases left between them.